This TCR beta chain appears in the sequencing data of a study of CD8+CD57+ T cells in acquired aplastic anemia. Study-level information: The mean DNA yield obtained from sorted CD4+ and CD8+ cells came to about 3 ug. Around 11 million reads, on average, were obtained for CD4+ cells from healthy donors. Findings of the study overall: Levels of CD8+ Simpson's diversity were not significantly distinct in patients versus controls. Approximately 27 CD8+ CDR3 sequences occurred in both the patients and the controls.

The V and J ends lost 5 bases and 0 bases respectively, with 7 bases between them. The CDR3 spans 13 residues. CDR3 and TCR beta VDJ profiling relied on a genomic DNA template. MiXCR was run by TCRdb on the reads, yielding one entry per CDR3 protein. The sample contains roughly 160,000 distinct CDR3 sequences, 60% to 70% of which appear only once. As concerns this clonotype: Its antigen remains unknown.

The chain combines TRBV12-3 or TRBV12-4 with TRBJ1-1, with D possibly TRBD1 on 5 matching bases. This receptor was taken from a human donor in good health. The sequencing input was sorted CD4+, CD8+, or CD8+CD57+ T cells (not recorded which) from PBMCs. This chain's CDR3 is CASSDRLNTEAFF. CDR3 coding DNA: TGTGCCAGCAGTGACAGACTGAACACTGAAGCTTTCTTT.